Listed below are T cell receptor beta chains from one sample, sequenced in a study of cytotoxic CD8 clonotypes in ibrutinib-treated CLL. The data were produced by immunoSEQ multiplex PCR, yet TCRdb's version contains in-frame clones alone and is incomplete. The table shows 130,000 to 150,000 clones, with about 79% occurring only once. The material was PBMCs, obtained after 12 months of ibrutinib treatment. The receptor set was obtained from a human donor with chronic lymphocytic leukemia. The CDR3 runs from the conserved cysteine through the conserved F or W. A D gene is named only where the DNA matches it firmly. Only some rows state a clone size, as once, few, many or a class for expanded clones.

. TRBJ2-6 TRBV19 . CASTPLTGTGANVLTF TGTGCCAGTACCCCCCTTACAGGGACTGGGGCCAACGTCCTGACTTTC
. TRBJ2-3 TRBV5-6 . CASKPFGLGAVDTQYF TGTGCCAGCAAACCCTTTGGCCTGGGAGCGGTAGATACGCAGTATTTT
once TRBJ2-1 TRBV14 . CASSPRPGTVVPVAGLFNEQFF TGTGCCAGCAGCCCAAGGCCCGGGACAGTAGTCCCCGTAGCGGGACTCTTCAATGAGCAGTTCTTC
once TRBJ2-6 TRBV27 . CASSLITLSHSGANVLTF TGTGCCAGCAGTTTGATTACACTCAGCCACTCTGGGGCCAACGTCCTGACTTTC
once TRBJ2-1 TRBV4-2 TRBD2 CASSRTGLAGGPSNEQFF TGTGCCAGCAGCCGAACGGGACTAGCGGGAGGGCCTTCTAATGAGCAGTTCTTC
. TRBJ2-7 TRBV27 . CASRSLWGSYEQYF TGTGCCAGCAGGAGCCTTTGGGGGTCCTACGAGCAGTACTTC
. TRBJ2-1 TRBV6-5 TRBD1 CASSHPGGATNEQFF TGTGCCAGCAGCCACCCAGGGGGCGCTACCAATGAGCAGTTCTTC
. TRBJ1-1 TRBV5-6 . CASSFVVNTEAFF TGTGCCAGCAGCTTTGTCGTGAACACTGAAGCTTTCTTT
. TRBJ1-2 TRBV5-4 TRBD1 CASSFGDRNYGYTF TGTGCCAGCAGCTTTGGGGACAGGAACTATGGCTACACCTTC
. TRBJ1-1 TRBV18 . CASSPQRVIDEAFF TGTGCCAGCTCACCACAACGAGTAATTGATGAAGCTTTCTTT
. TRBJ2-7 TRBV7-9 . CASSPGPGYEQYF TGTGCCAGCAGCCCCGGACCGGGCTACGAGCAGTACTTC
. TRBJ1-5 TRBV18 . CASSPRSGEGDQPQHF TGTGCCAGCTCACCACGGTCGGGGGAAGGCGATCAGCCCCAGCATTTT
. TRBJ1-5 TRBV18 . CASSPPGLSNQPQHF TGTGCCAGCTCACCACCAGGGTTGAGTAATCAGCCCCAGCATTTT
. TRBJ2-1 TRBV28 TRBD2 CASSSAGGQNEQFF TGTGCCAGCAGTTCAGCGGGAGGTCAAAATGAGCAGTTCTTC
once TRBJ2-5 TRBV11-2 . CASSSGVQETQYF TGTGCCAGCAGTTCAGGGGTCCAAGAGACCCAGTACTTC
. TRBJ2-7 TRBV10-3 TRBD1 CAIGDRGNYEQYF TGTGCCATAGGGGACAGGGGTAACTACGAGCAGTACTTC
once TRBJ1-5 TRBV28 . CASSFPGGYSNQPQHF TGTGCCAGCAGCTTTCCCGGGGGGTATAGCAATCAGCCCCAGCATTTT
few TRBJ1-2 TRBV6-4 . CASSDSNNYGYTF TGTGCCAGCAGTGACTCCAATAACTATGGCTACACCTTC
few TRBJ2-2 TRBV11-3 . CASSLKGAGELFF TGTGCCAGCAGCCTGAAGGGCGCCGGGGAGCTGTTTTTT
. TRBJ1-4 TRBV15 . CATSREGRRNEKLFF TGTGCCACCAGCAGAGAGGGACGGAGGAATGAAAAACTGTTTTTT
once TRBJ2-1 TRBV28 TRBD2 CASSFALAGGREQFF TGTGCCAGCAGTTTTGCACTAGCGGGAGGGAGGGAGCAGTTCTTC
. TRBJ2-4 TRBV4-2 . CASSPGTSAKNIQYF TGTGCCAGCAGCCCCGGGACATCGGCCAAAAACATTCAGTACTTC
. TRBJ2-5 TRBV14 TRBD2 CASSRRTSGETQYF TGTGCCAGCAGCCGCAGGACTAGCGGGGAGACCCAGTACTTC
. TRBJ2-3 TRBV5-5 . CASSSTSSGTDTQYF TGTGCCAGCAGCAGTACTAGCTCTGGCACAGATACGCAGTATTTT
. TRBJ1-4 TRBV4-2 . CASSQGGGREKLFF TGTGCCAGCAGCCAAGGAGGGGGACGCGAAAAACTGTTTTTT
few TRBJ2-7 TRBV9 . CASSPRLGGGEQYF TGTGCCAGCAGCCCTCGTTTAGGGGGGGGCGAGCAGTACTTC
. TRBJ2-7 TRBV7-9 TRBD1 CASSLVGTGEYEQYF TGTGCCAGCAGCTTAGTTGGGACAGGGGAATACGAGCAGTACTTC
. TRBJ2-7 TRBV11-2 TRBD2 CASSSGLAGVPEQYF TGTGCCAGCAGCTCGGGACTAGCGGGAGTTCCCGAGCAGTACTTC
. TRBJ2-5 TRBV28 TRBD2 CASSLAGGAQYF TGTGCCAGCAGTTTGGCGGGAGGGGCCCAGTACTTC
. TRBJ2-7 TRBV7-2 TRBD2 CASRPPSGRAVEQYF TGTGCCAGCAGACCACCTAGCGGGAGGGCCGTCGAGCAGTACTTC
. TRBJ2-7 TRBV9 . CASSPEGGLFSYEQYF TGTGCCAGCAGCCCCGAGGGGGGCCTTTTCTCCTACGAGCAGTACTTC
. TRBJ1-1 TRBV2 TRBD1 CASQGQVMNTEAFF TGTGCCAGCCAGGGACAGGTGATGAACACTGAAGCTTTCTTT
. TRBJ1-5 TRBV7-2 . CASSLVLSNQPQHF TGTGCCAGCAGCTTAGTTCTCAGTAATCAGCCCCAGCATTTT
. TRBJ1-3 TRBV18 TRBD1 CASSPQQGASSGNTIYF TGTGCCAGCTCACCGCAACAGGGGGCGAGCTCTGGAAACACCATATATTTT
. TRBJ1-2 TRBV28 TRBD1 CASSLRTGGRGYGYTF TGTGCCAGCAGTCTCCGAACAGGGGGACGTGGCTATGGCTACACCTTC
. TRBJ1-3 TRBV7-8 . CASSSTYSGNTIYF TGTGCCAGCAGCTCTACCTATTCAGGAAACACCATATATTTT
few TRBJ2-6 TRBV6-4 . CASGDWVAGANVLTF TGTGCCAGCGGGGATTGGGTTGCCGGGGCCAACGTCCTGACTTTC
few TRBJ2-7 TRBV4-1 . CASSQEGGSEQYF TGCGCCAGCAGCCAAGAGGGCGGTTCCGAGCAGTACTTC
. TRBJ2-2 TRBV2 . CASSFTGNTGELFF TGTGCCAGCAGCTTTACAGGGAACACCGGGGAGCTGTTTTTT
. TRBJ2-2 TRBV9 TRBD2 CASSSGRAFGGELFF TGTGCCAGCAGTAGCGGGAGGGCCTTTGGCGGGGAGCTGTTTTTT
once TRBJ1-1 TRBV7-8 . CASSLEAPNTEAFF TGTGCCAGCAGCTTAGAAGCGCCGAACACTGAAGCTTTCTTT
. TRBJ1-4 TRBV4-1 . CASSQDSISNEKLFF TGCGCCAGCAGCCAAGACAGTATTAGCAATGAAAAACTGTTTTTT
. TRBJ2-7 TRBV9 . CASSVTGHSYEQYF TGTGCCAGCAGCGTAACGGGACACTCCTACGAGCAGTACTTC
. TRBJ2-3 TRBV5-1 TRBD1 CASSQTWTGGTDTQYF TGCGCCAGCAGCCAAACGTGGACAGGGGGCACAGATACGCAGTATTTT
. TRBJ2-7 TRBV27 . CASSLSPPGRSYEQYF TGTGCCAGCAGTTTATCTCCCCCAGGGCGGTCCTACGAGCAGTACTTC
. TRBJ1-5 TRBV28 . CASTRGLNQPQHF TGTGCCAGCACCCGGGGCCTCAATCAGCCCCAGCATTTT
. TRBJ2-4 TRBV4-1 TRBD2 CASSQDVVAGGWDIQYF TGCGCCAGCAGCCAAGATGTGGTAGCGGGAGGGTGGGACATTCAGTACTTC
. TRBJ2-7 TRBV7-9 TRBD1 CASSPRQGFYEQYF TGTGCCAGCAGCCCCCGACAGGGGTTTTACGAGCAGTACTTC
. TRBJ2-5 TRBV7-2 TRBD2 CASSLVTSGTQETQYF TGTGCCAGCAGCTTAGTGACTAGCGGGACTCAAGAGACCCAGTACTTC
few TRBJ2-2 TRBV6-4 . CASSEGSSTGELFF TGTGCCAGCAGTGAGGGGAGTTCTACCGGGGAGCTGTTTTTT
. TRBJ1-2 TRBV2 TRBD1 CASIRDRDNYGYTF TGTGCCAGCATTCGCGACAGGGATAACTATGGCTACACCTTC
. TRBJ2-1 TRBV6-5 . CASSQTSKSKNEQFF TGTGCCAGCAGCCAGACTAGTAAGTCGAAAAATGAGCAGTTCTTC
. TRBJ2-1 TRBV19 TRBD2 CASRKIAGPYNEQFF TGTGCCAGTAGAAAAATAGCGGGACCATACAATGAGCAGTTCTTC
once TRBJ1-5 TRBV7-9 TRBD1 CASSQGQGAQPQHF TGTGCCAGCAGCCAGGGACAGGGGGCCCAGCCCCAGCATTTT
. TRBJ2-5 TRBV5-6 . CASSVILGSGTQYF TGTGCCAGCAGCGTAATACTGGGGTCTGGGACCCAGTACTTC